The 15 T cell receptor beta chains below were found in one sample sequenced in a study of CD8 T cells in ankylosing spondylitis. One entry per CDR3 protein results from TCRdb running MiXCR on the 5' RACE reads. The sample gives approximately 250,000 distinct CDR3 sequences, roughly a tenth of which show up once; 2.6% is in the top ten. Sequenced input: blood, either unsorted or a sorted T cell fraction (not recorded which). The receptors come from a male donor with ankylosing spondylitis or in good health (not recorded which).

This clonotype was recorded many times. The V call is TRBV12-3 or TRBV12-4, the J call TRBJ1-4, with TRBD1 matching 7 bases. This CDR3 contains 14 residues. With 4 bases clipped from V and 8 bases from J, the junction kept 7 bases outside the gene matches. The DNA of the CDR3 is TGTGCCAGCAGTTCACAGGGGTTTGGGGAAAAACTGTTTTTT. Translating gives CASSSQGFGEKLFF.

This clonotype was seen at least ten times. CDR3 region: CASSSSGNSYNEQFF. The DNA for the CDR3 is TGTGCCAGCAGTAGTAGCGGTAACTCCTACAATGAGCAGTTCTTC. J is TRBJ2-1 and V is TRBV5-6; weak D call: TRBD2 (6 bases). This CDR3 has 15 amino acids. Trimming removed 5 bases from V and 0 bases from J, with 12 bases in between. The germline CDR1 and CDR2 sequences are SGHDT and YYEEEE.

This clonotype showed up many times. The chain is built from TRBV6-2 or TRBV6-3 and TRBJ2-2; 7 bases are shared with TRBD1. J gave up 6 bases and V 6 bases, and 4 bases lay outside the gene matches. CDR1 is MNHEY and CDR2 is SVGEGT in the germline V gene. The CDR3 has 13 residues. CDR3 DNA: TGTGCCAGCAGCCGACAGGGTTCCGGGGAGCTGTTTTTT. It encodes CASSRQGSGELFF.

This clonotype has ten or more counts. The chain is built from TRBV30 and TRBJ1-4, with D hard to call. CDR1 GTSNPN and CDR2 SVGIG come from the germline V gene (reference sequence). The CDR3 spans 13 residues. The V and J ends lost 0 bases and 8 bases respectively, with 10 bases between them. CDR3 protein: CAWSVRTGEKLFF. The CDR3 DNA follows: TGTGCCTGGAGTGTTCGGACTGGCGAAAAACTGTTTTTT.

This clonotype was seen repeatedly, ten times or more. The chain has TRBV27 and TRBJ2-6; no clear D. The V gene lost 3 bases and the J gene lost 0 bases, with 18 bases spanning the gap. CDR1 is MNHEY, CDR2 SMNVEV, per germline (reference sequence). CDR3 length: 19 amino acids. The CDR3 here is CASSFDRLARSSGANVLTF. The CDR3 DNA sequence: TGTGCCAGCAGTTTTGATCGGCTCGCTCGGAGCTCTGGGGCCAACGTCCTGACTTTC.

This clonotype was seen many times. This chain connects TRBV12-3 or TRBV12-4 to TRBJ2-2, with D perhaps matching TRBD1 (7 bases). V was trimmed by 6 bases and J by 2 bases, leaving 13 bases between them. This CDR3 region has 15 residues. In DNA, the CDR3 is TGTGCCAGCAGAGACAGGGAGGCCAACACCGGGGAGCTGTTTTTT. It encodes CASRDREANTGELFF.

This clonotype was detected many times. This chain connects TRBV3-1 to TRBJ2-1; 13 bases map to TRBD2. Germline V gene sequence: CDR1 LGHDT, CDR2 YNNKEL (reference sequence). With 4 bases clipped from V and 9 bases from J, the junction kept 6 bases outside the gene matches. The CDR3 sequence is 15 residues long. For the CDR3, the DNA is TGTGCCAGCAGCCCACTAGCGGGAGGGCCCAGTGAGCAGTTCTTC. Translating gives CASSPLAGGPSEQFF.

CDR3 coding DNA: TGTGCCAGCTCATTTGGGAATCTATTAAGTCAAGAGACCCAGTACTTC. It specifies CASSFGNLLSQETQYF. This sequence joins TRBV18 and TRBJ2-5; the D is unclear. In germline, CDR1 is KGHSH, CDR2 LQKENI. V was shortened by 5 bases and J by 2 bases, with 18 bases between the two germline ends. This CDR3 contains 16 residues.

Turning to this clonotype: A much larger clonotype is one base distant, so this may be a read error. The chain combines TRBV6-1 with TRBJ1-5, with D perhaps TRBD1 (5 bases). The CDR3 has 13 residues. In germline, CDR1 is MNHNS, CDR2 SASEGT. The CDR3 reads CVSDVREKQPQHF. CDR3 in DNA: TGTGTCAGCGACGTCAGGGAGAAGCAGCCCCAGCATTTT.

This clonotype was recorded at least ten times. The CDR3 protein is CASTGQGAREQYF. DNA of the CDR3: TGTGCCAGCACGGGACAGGGGGCCCGGGAGCAGTACTTC. This rearrangement joins TRBV25-1 to TRBJ2-7, with 12 bases lining up with TRBD1. Trimming removed 7 bases from V and 7 bases from J; junction bases left unmatched: 5. The CDR3 is 13 amino acids. CDR1 is MGHDK, CDR2 SYGVNS, per germline.

This clonotype was counted ten times or more. The CDR3 DNA follows: TGTGCCATCAGTGAGTCGGGACTAGCGGGGGGTCAAGATACGCAGTATTTT. Residues: CAISESGLAGGQDTQYF. The V call is TRBV10-3, the J call TRBJ2-3; 15 positions agree with TRBD2. The CDR3 spans 17 residues. The junction had 3 bases not matched to a gene; V was cut back by 0 bases and J by 5 bases. Looked up from germline, CDR1 is ENHRY and CDR2 is SYGVKD.

This clonotype showed up many times. The chain uses TRBV15 and TRBJ2-1; D is tentatively TRBD1 or TRBD2 (5 bases each). With 0 bases removed from V and 4 bases from J, the gap between germline ends came to 13 bases. This CDR3 has 16 amino acids. Germline CDR1 and CDR2: LNHNV and YYDKDF (reference sequence). CDR3 residues: CATSRDLGTAYNEQFF. As DNA, the CDR3 is TGTGCCACCAGCAGAGACCTCGGGACGGCGTACAATGAGCAGTTCTTC.

This clonotype was counted many times. V and J are TRBV5-5 and TRBJ1-4; D gene uncertain. Germline CDR1 SGHKS, CDR2 YYEKEE (reference sequence). The CDR3 runs to 13 residues. Between the trimmed V and J ends, which lost 5 bases and 8 bases, there was a span of 13 bases. This CDR3 is CASRGGRWEKLFF. The CDR3 DNA reads TGTGCCAGCAGGGGCGGGAGATGGGAAAAACTGTTTTTT. The full variable domain, completed using reference TRBV5-5 and TRBJ1-4, is DAGVTQSPTHLIKTRGQQVTLRCSPISGHKSVSWYQQVLGQGPQFIFQYYEKEERGRGNFPDRFSARQFPNYSSELNVNALLLGDSALYLCASRGGRWEKLFFGSGTQLSVL.

This clonotype turned up a few times. The chain is built from TRBV7-2 and TRBJ2-2, with D possibly TRBD2 on 6 matching bases. The length of the CDR3 is 17 residues. The V end was cut by 2 bases, the J end by 1 base, with 14 bases between. Germline values: CDR1 SGHTA, CDR2 FQGNSA. Written as DNA, the CDR3 is TGTGCCAGCAGCTTACGGGCTGGGGGGTTGAACACCGGGGAGCTGTTTTTT. Translated, it gives CASSLRAGGLNTGELFF. The variable domain in full, completed from reference TRBV7-2 and TRBJ2-2, reads GAGVSQSPSNKVTEKGKDVELRCDPISGHTALYWYRQSLGQGLEFLIYFQGNSAPDKSGLPSDRFSAERTGGSVSTLTIQRTQQEDSAVYLCASSLRAGGLNTGELFFGEGSRLTVL.

As for this clonotype: The conserved closing phenylalanine or tryptophan is absent in this CDR3, likely reflecting a read error. The chain uses TRBV5-1 and TRBJ2-3; 9 bases match TRBD2. The CDR3 sequence is 17 residues long. CDR1 is SGHRS and CDR2 is YFSETQ in the germline V gene. Trimming removed 0 bases from V and 3 bases from J; junction bases left unmatched: 8. CDR3 amino acids: CASSLETSGGLTDTQYL. The CDR3 region has the DNA TGCGCCAGCAGCTTGGAGACTAGCGGAGGGTTGACAGATACGCAGTATTTG.